The 26 T cell receptor beta chains in this list originate from one sample, sequenced in a study of T-cell memory formation after mild COVID-19. Using its own MiXCR run on the 5' RACE reads, TCRdb lists one record per CDR3 protein. The repertoire has under 200,000 distinct CDR3 sequences, over 10% of them found once; the top ten carry approximately 3.4%. Material for sequencing was PBMCs or a T cell subset sorted from them (not recorded which). All receptors derive from a man aged 18 to 35 who had mild COVID-19 (a few samples of this study predate the infection). Cell type and time point are not known.

This chain joins TRBV7-3 and TRBJ2-5, with 7 bases aligning to TRBD2. Losses at the gene ends were 6 bases for V and 3 bases for J; bases not matched to a gene: 7. Germline CDR1 reads SGHTA; CDR2 reads FQGTGA. This CDR3 is 14 amino acids long. CDR3 region: CASRLTLAEETQYF. The CDR3 DNA reads as TGTGCCAGCAGACTCACTCTAGCGGAAGAGACCCAGTACTTC.

This chain joins TRBV12-3 or TRBV12-4 and TRBJ2-5; no clear D. V was clipped by 6 bases and J by 5 bases, with 7 bases between them. This CDR3 comprises 11 residues. The CDR3 loop is CASRVGETQYF. CDR3 bases: TGTGCCAGCAGGGTCGGTGAGACCCAGTACTTC.

This chain uses TRBV12-3 or TRBV12-4 with TRBJ2-1; D might be TRBD1 (6 bases). There are 13 residues in the CDR3. V was trimmed by 4 bases and J by 5 bases, leaving 9 bases between them. The CDR3 loop is CASSSRTDNEQFF. The CDR3 coding sequence is TGTGCCAGCAGTTCCCGGACAGACAATGAGCAGTTCTTC.

This clonotype was seen a few times. The chain carries TRBV12-3 or TRBV12-4 and TRBJ1-3, with D tentatively TRBD1 (5 bases). Trimming removed 3 bases at V and 2 bases at J, with 11 bases between. The CDR3 consists of 15 residues. The CDR3 sequence: CASSFSRAAGNTIYF. The CDR3 region has the DNA TGTGCCAGCAGTTTCTCCAGGGCTGCTGGAAACACCATATATTTT.

The chain couples TRBV5-1 to TRBJ2-1, with D tentatively TRBD1 (5 bases). V lost 4 bases to trimming and J lost 0 bases, with 20 bases between them. CDR3 length: 18 amino acids. CDR1 is SGHRS, CDR2 YFSETQ, per germline. As DNA, the CDR3 is TGCGCCAGCAGCCCCATGTCCACAGGCTCGAGCTCCTACAATGAGCAGTTCTTC. Protein: CASSPMSTGSSSYNEQFF. Using reference TRBV5-1 and TRBJ2-1 for the parts outside the CDR3, the full variable domain is KAGVTQTPRYLIKTRGQQVTLSCSPISGHRSVSWYQQTPGQGLQFLFEYFSETQRNKGNFPGRFSGRQFSNSRSEMNVSTLELGDSALYLCASSPMSTGSSSYNEQFFGPGTRLTVL.

This clonotype was recorded a few times. The V gene is TRBV27, the J gene TRBJ2-1; 8 nucleotides match TRBD2. Germline V gene data show CDR1 as MNHEY and CDR2 as SMNVEV (reference sequence). The CDR3 totals 15 residues. Trimming at V came to 3 bases and at J to 9 bases, leaving 10 bases not matched to a gene. CDR3 protein: CASSFHGTRYGEQFF. The CDR3 DNA follows: TGTGCCAGCAGTTTCCACGGGACTAGGTATGGTGAGCAGTTCTTC.

This clonotype came up a few times. The CDR3: CASSLGQGGGTDTQYF. As DNA, the CDR3 is TGTGCCAGCAGCTTAGGGCAGGGCGGGGGCACAGATACGCAGTATTTT. The V gene is TRBV7-2, the J gene TRBJ2-3, with D tentatively TRBD2 (6 bases). CDR1 and CDR2 from the germline V gene are SGHTA and FQGNSA. V shed 1 base and J shed 1 base, with 12 bases lying between them. The CDR3 covers 16 residues.

The chain has TRBV4-2 and TRBJ1-4; 8 nucleotides match TRBD1. Trimming removed 0 bases from V and 4 bases from J; junction bases left unmatched: 4. The CDR3 is made up of 16 amino acids. From germline, CDR1 is LGHNA and CDR2 YNFKEQ. Here the CDR3 reads CASSQEGTGVNEKLFF. DNA for the CDR3: TGTGCCAGCAGCCAAGAGGGGACAGGAGTTAATGAAAAACTGTTTTTT.

The chain links TRBV3-1 to TRBJ2-3, with D perhaps being TRBD1 or TRBD2 (5 bases each). Germline lookup yields CDR1 LGHDT and CDR2 YNNKEL (reference sequence). The V end lost 2 bases, the J end lost 0 bases, and 24 bases lay between the germline ends. The CDR3 is 20 residues long. CDR3 sequence: CASSQFGFEGRVESTDTQYF. The CDR3 nucleotides are TGTGCCAGCAGCCAATTCGGATTTGAGGGACGGGTCGAAAGCACAGATACGCAGTATTTT.

This clonotype has a handful of counts. The chain is built from TRBV20-1 and TRBJ2-3; TRBD1 agrees at 7 bases. CDR1 is DFQATT and CDR2 is SNEGSKA in the germline V gene (reference sequence). CDR3 length equals 12 residues. V trimming: 6 bases; J trimming: 5 bases; junction bases outside the gene matches: 5. The CDR3 nucleotides are TGCAGTGCGCCCGACAGGGTAGATACGCAGTATTTT. It specifies CSAPDRVDTQYF.

There are a few counts of this clonotype. The chain carries TRBV7-3 and TRBJ1-1; TRBD1 might be the D (5 bases). The CDR3 runs 14 residues. Trimming removed 4 bases from V and 3 bases from J, with 12 bases in between. Germline CDR1 reads SGHTA; CDR2 reads FQGTGA. This CDR3 is CASSSPGLYTEAFF. The CDR3 DNA is TGTGCCAGCAGCTCCCCAGGGTTATACACTGAAGCTTTCTTT.

This clonotype showed up just a few times. The CDR3 spells CASTSAGRETQYF. The CDR3, as DNA: TGTGCCAGCACCTCAGCGGGGAGAGAGACCCAGTACTTC. The chain has TRBV7-2 and TRBJ2-5; the match to TRBD2 covers 7 bases. The CDR3 is made up of 13 amino acids. V gave up 7 bases and J gave up 4 bases; unmatched junction bases: 6. Germline V gene sequence: CDR1 SGHTA, CDR2 FQGNSA.

In its sample, this clonotype was seen a few times. The rearrangement links TRBV4-1 to TRBJ2-1, with D tentatively TRBD1 or TRBD2 (5 bases each). V was pared by 10 bases and J by 10 bases, with 23 bases between. Germline values: CDR1 MGHRA, CDR2 YSYEKL. CDR3 length: 14 amino acids. CDR3 amino acids: CATALGTSLWEQFF. Here the CDR3 DNA reads TGCGCCACTGCACTCGGGACCAGCTTGTGGGAGCAGTTCTTC.

There are a few counts of this clonotype. The genes are TRBV7-9 and TRBJ2-3; perhaps TRBD1 as D (6 bases). V shed 2 bases and J shed 10 bases, with 10 bases lying between them. The CDR3 has 12 amino acids. Germline V gene data show CDR1 as SEHNR and CDR2 as FQNEAQ (reference sequence). The CDR3: CASSLRQEAQYF. DNA of the CDR3: TGTGCCAGCAGCTTAAGACAGGAAGCGCAGTATTTT.

The V gene is TRBV6-1, the J gene TRBJ2-2, with D possibly being TRBD2 (6 bases). The V gene's germline CDR1 is MNHNS and CDR2 SASEGT. Trimming shortened V by 11 bases and J by 4 bases, and 14 bases separated the two germline ends. There are 13 residues in the CDR3. DNA for the CDR3: TGTGCCGGGGGACTTGGGGGCACCGGGGAGCTGTTTTTT. Encoded protein: CAGGLGGTGELFF.

The V and J genes are TRBV5-1 and TRBJ1-6, with a weak D call TRBD1 (5 bases). The V end lost 4 bases, the J end lost 6 bases, and 14 bases lay between the germline ends. This CDR3 spans 15 amino acids. Germline loops: CDR1 SGHRS, CDR2 YFSETQ. CDR3 sequence (DNA): TGCGCCAGCAGCCTCCTACCGGGACTTAATTCACCCCTCCACTTT. Protein product: CASSLLPGLNSPLHF.

The chain recombines TRBV6-5 with TRBJ2-5, with D perhaps TRBD2 (6 bases). The germline CDR1 and CDR2 sequences are MNHEY and SVGAGI. Trimming took 2 bases from V and 0 from J, leaving 7 bases between them. The CDR3 spans 14 residues. CDR3 sequence reads: CASSYGLNQETQYF. The CDR3 nucleotides are TGTGCCAGCAGTTACGGACTAAACCAAGAGACCCAGTACTTC.

This sequence joins TRBV19 and TRBJ1-5; D gene unclear. Trimming shortened V by 3 bases and J by 3 bases, and 18 bases separated the two germline ends. Per the germline V gene, CDR1 is LNHDA and CDR2 is SQIVND (reference sequence). This CDR3 has 17 amino acids. CDR3 sequence: CASSIRNVGVINQPQHF. For the CDR3, the DNA is TGTGCCAGTAGTATCAGAAACGTCGGGGTGATCAATCAGCCCCAGCATTTT.

This clonotype was counted at least ten times. This sequence joins TRBV3-1 and TRBJ1-2; D ambiguous. The CDR3 extends over 11 amino acids. Germline values: CDR1 LGHDT, CDR2 YNNKEL (reference sequence). Trimming left V 0 bases short and J 8 bases short, with 4 bases between. The CDR3 here is CASSQDSGYTF. CDR3 sequence (DNA): TGTGCCAGCAGCCAAGATTCCGGCTACACCTTC.

This clonotype was recorded at least ten times. The chain carries TRBV7-7 and TRBJ2-5; the D gene could be TRBD1 or TRBD2 (5 bases each). V lost 1 base, J lost 5 bases, and 17 bases lay in between. Germline V lookup: CDR1 SSHAT, CDR2 FNYEAQ (reference sequence). The CDR3 consists of 16 residues. CDR3 amino acids: CASSLEVQGAGETQYF. The DNA for the CDR3 is TGTGCCAGCAGCTTAGAGGTGCAGGGTGCGGGTGAGACCCAGTACTTC.

In its sample, this clonotype was seen many times. The chain uses TRBV5-1 and TRBJ2-3; no firm D call. CDR1 is SGHRS, CDR2 YFSETQ, per germline. The CDR3 contains 14 residues. V was pared by 0 bases and J by 5 bases, with 10 bases between. CDR3 nucleotide sequence: TGCGCCAGCAGCTTGGCGGGTGGAGAAGATACGCAGTATTTT. Its translation is CASSLAGGEDTQYF.

The chain uses TRBV3-1 and TRBJ1-5; 7 bases agree with TRBD1. Looked up from germline, CDR1 is LGHDT and CDR2 is YNNKEL (reference sequence). CDR3 length: 15 amino acids. Trimming at V came to 4 bases and at J to 2 bases, leaving 5 bases not matched to a gene. This CDR3 is CASSRTGEGNQPQHF. DNA for the CDR3: TGTGCCAGCAGCCGGACAGGCGAAGGCAATCAGCCCCAGCATTTT.

A few counts support this clonotype. V gene TRBV7-9 combines with J gene TRBJ1-6, with 7 positions matching TRBD1. Germline CDR1 reads SEHNR; CDR2 reads FQNEAQ (reference sequence). Unmatched junction bases numbered 7, after V lost 4 bases and J lost 10 bases. The CDR3 has 14 amino acids. The CDR3 DNA is TGTGCCAGCAGCTACCGGACAGGAGCCTCACCCCTCCACTTT. This sequence encodes CASSYRTGASPLHF.

This clonotype was found a few times. The chain joins TRBV7-3 to TRBJ2-2, with TRBD2 identical over 12 bases. The CDR3 length is 17 residues. Trimming removed 5 bases from V and 6 bases from J; junction bases left unmatched: 10. CDR1 is SGHTA, CDR2 FQGTGA, per germline. This CDR3 is CASSLLAGGLLAGELFF. CDR3 bases: TGTGCCAGCAGCCTCCTAGCGGGGGGGCTTCTGGCCGGGGAGCTGTTTTTT.

This clonotype was seen a few times. The chain is built from TRBV12-3 or TRBV12-4 and TRBJ2-2; 13 nucleotides match TRBD2. The CDR3 is 19 amino acids. Unmatched junction bases numbered 16, after V lost 6 bases and J lost 6 bases. CDR3 amino acids: CASSRGLAGVRREAGELFF. The CDR3 bases are TGTGCCAGCAGCCGAGGACTAGCGGGGGTTCGACGGGAGGCCGGGGAGCTGTTTTTT.

The chain combines TRBV5-6 with TRBJ2-5; 8 bases are a match to TRBD2. The CDR3 covers 17 residues. Trimming took 3 bases from V and 4 from J; bases not matched to a gene: 14. CDR1 is SGHDT, CDR2 YYEEEE, per germline. The CDR3 here is CASSSTVARGGRETQYF. CDR3 in DNA: TGTGCCAGCAGCTCCACTGTAGCTCGGGGGGGGCGAGAGACCCAGTACTTC.